One and the same sample provided the 27 T cell receptor beta chains below, sequenced in a study of cytomegalovirus exposure and HLA in healthy donors. The PCR ran on 60 Vbeta and 13 Jbeta primers. The table came from immunoSEQ multiplex PCR; TCRdb's copy has only in-frame clones and leaves some out. Of 75,000 to 90,000 clones in the sample, roughly 79% were seen once. The specimen was PBMCs. The source of these receptors is a male donor in good health and CMV-seropositive.

The chain joins TRBV6-4 to TRBJ2-3; 9 bases fit TRBD2. The CDR3 is 13 amino acids. V dropped 5 bases and J dropped 6; count of bases not matched to a gene: 3. Germline V gene data show CDR1 as MRHNA and CDR2 as SNTAGT. The chain's CDR3 is CASSRTSEDTQYF. DNA of the CDR3: TGTGCCAGCAGTCGGACTAGCGAGGATACGCAGTATTTT.

The chain combines TRBV4-1 with TRBJ2-3; TRBD2 matches 10 bases. Germline assignment: CDR1 MGHRA and CDR2 YSYEKL. Trimming cost V 2 bases and J 5 bases; bases outside gene matches: 7. The CDR3 is made up of 16 amino acids. DNA for the CDR3: TGCGCCAGCAGCCAATTAGCGGGAGGTCAGCTAGATACGCAGTATTTT. Translating it yields CASSQLAGGQLDTQYF.

The chain joins TRBV19 to TRBJ2-6; 7 bases are a match to TRBD2. CDR1 and CDR2 from the germline V gene are LNHDA and SQIVND (reference sequence). The CDR3 consists of 17 residues. V shed 3 bases and J 6 bases; nucleotides not matched to a gene: 11. CDR3 sequence reads: CASSIVVGGLLANVLTF. CDR3 nucleotide sequence: TGTGCCAGTAGTATCGTGGTCGGGGGGTTGTTGGCCAACGTCCTGACTTTC.

The chain carries TRBV28 and TRBJ2-2; tentatively, D is TRBD2 (5 bases). Deletions cut 6 bases from V and 5 bases from J, with 25 bases between. The CDR3 consists of 18 residues. The germline CDR1 and CDR2 sequences are MDHEN and SYDVKM. The CDR3 region is CASRVGFLDGIRTGELFF. Written as DNA, the CDR3 is TGTGCCAGCAGAGTTGGATTCCTTGACGGGATCCGGACCGGGGAGCTGTTTTTT.

The chain combines TRBV7-2 with TRBJ2-1, with D possibly being TRBD2 (7 bases). The germline gives CDR1 SGHTA, CDR2 FQGNSA. The CDR3 runs 17 residues. Trimming pared 4 bases from V and 4 bases from J, leaving 20 bases between. DNA for the CDR3: TGTGCCAGCAGCTCCCCCCGGGGGGCAGGAACTTACAATGAGCAGTTCTTC. It encodes CASSSPRGAGTYNEQFF.

The V and J genes are TRBV11-2 and TRBJ2-6; no clear D. CDR3 length: 17 amino acids. The ends were cut back, 1 base at V and 2 bases at J, with 12 bases in the middle. Germline V gene sequence: CDR1 SGHAT, CDR2 FQNNGV. The CDR3: CASSLVPGSAGANVLTF. The CDR3 DNA sequence: TGTGCCAGCAGCTTAGTCCCGGGTTCGGCTGGGGCCAACGTCCTGACTTTC.

This rearrangement joins TRBV6-6 to TRBJ1-6; TRBD1 agrees at 8 bases. Germline V gene sequence: CDR1 MNHNY, CDR2 SVGAGI (reference sequence). The CDR3 is 16 residues long. Trimming took 10 bases from V and 1 from J; bases not matched to a gene: 9. Written as DNA, the CDR3 is TGTGCCACTGGGGGACAGGTGGGGTCCTATAATTCACCCCTCCACTTT. Its translation is CATGGQVGSYNSPLHF.

CDR3 protein: CASSLGGFRGGTDEQYF. The CDR3 DNA sequence: TGTGCCAGCAGCTTAGGGGGATTCCGGGGGGGGACAGACGAGCAGTACTTC. The V call is TRBV7-9, the J call TRBJ2-7; weak D call: TRBD2 (8 bases). V lost 1 base and J lost 5, with 21 bases in between. The germline gives CDR1 SEHNR, CDR2 FQNEAQ (reference sequence). The CDR3 length is 17 residues.

The chain recombines TRBV7-6 with TRBJ2-3; 8 bases fit TRBD2. The CDR3 is 13 amino acids. The germline CDR1 and CDR2 sequences are SGHVS and FNYEAQ. The V gene end was trimmed by 7 bases and the J gene end by 4 bases; junction bases not matched to a gene: 4. CDR3 DNA: TGTGCCAGCAACCCGGGGGGGGCAGATACGCAGTATTTT. Translation: CASNPGGADTQYF. The whole variable domain, filled in from reference TRBV7-6 and TRBJ2-3, reads GAGVSQSPRYKVTKRGQDVALRCDPISGHVSLYWYRQALGQGPEFLTYFNYEAQQDKSGLPNDRFSAERPEGSISTLTIQRTEQRDSAMYRCASNPGGADTQYFGPGTRLTVL.

The J gene is TRBJ2-3, the V gene TRBV7-9; D is possibly TRBD2 (6 bases). The CDR3 spans 16 residues. Trimming removed 5 bases at V and 0 bases at J, with 15 bases between. CDR1 SEHNR and CDR2 FQNEAQ come from the germline V gene (reference sequence). CDR3 sequence: CASSSLSGGSTDTQYF. The CDR3 bases are TGTGCCAGCAGCAGCCTTAGCGGAGGTAGCACAGATACGCAGTATTTT.

The V gene is TRBV28, the J gene TRBJ2-3; possible D gene TRBD2, 5 bases. Germline values: CDR1 MDHEN, CDR2 SYDVKM. The V end lost 4 bases, the J end lost 6 bases, and 26 bases lay between the germline ends. The CDR3 is 18 amino acids. The CDR3 here is CASSSRPGVARAPDTQYF. The CDR3 nucleotides read TGTGCCAGCAGTTCGCGCCCTGGGGTAGCGAGAGCTCCGGATACGCAGTATTTT.

The chain couples TRBV4-1 to TRBJ2-1; 11 bases are shared with TRBD2. CDR1 and CDR2 from the germline V gene are MGHRA and YSYEKL. This CDR3 has 18 residues. Trimming removed 5 bases from V and 4 bases from J; junction bases left unmatched: 13. The CDR3, as DNA: TGCGCCAGCAGCACTATTGTGACGGGACTAGCGGTGTACAATGAGCAGTTCTTC. Amino acids: CASSTIVTGLAVYNEQFF.

The chain links TRBV6-5 to TRBJ1-2, with 7 bases lining up with TRBD1. CDR1 and CDR2 from the germline V gene are MNHEY and SVGAGI. V lost 6 bases, J lost 7 bases, and 8 bases stayed unmatched. This CDR3 has 13 residues. In nucleotides, the CDR3 is TGTGCCAGCAGACAGGGGAGCCGGCGTGGCTACACCTTC. Encoded protein: CASRQGSRRGYTF.

This clone was counted a few times. The J gene is TRBJ1-5, the V gene TRBV6-1; 8 positions match TRBD1. Germline V CDR1 and CDR2: MNHNS, SASEGT. Unmatched junction bases numbered 9, after V lost 7 bases and J lost 7 bases. The CDR3 has 14 residues. The CDR3 is CASTTRQGPQPQHF. The CDR3, as DNA: TGTGCCAGCACCACTAGACAGGGGCCCCAGCCCCAGCATTTT.

The rearrangement links TRBV19 to TRBJ1-1, with unresolved D. The CDR3 extends over 15 amino acids. CDR1 LNHDA and CDR2 SQIVND come from the germline V gene (reference sequence). Trimming took 3 bases from V and 0 from J, leaving 11 bases between them. CDR3 amino acids: CASSMYDTLNTEAFF. CDR3 sequence (DNA): TGTGCCAGTAGTATGTACGACACGTTGAACACTGAAGCTTTCTTT.

The gene calls are TRBV28 and TRBJ1-3; no clear D gene. The V gene lost 6 bases and the J gene lost 4 bases, with 13 bases spanning the gap. This CDR3 region has 14 residues. The V gene's germline CDR1 is MDHEN and CDR2 SYDVKM. The CDR3: CASSVGGEGNTIYF. The CDR3, as DNA: TGTGCCAGCAGCGTAGGTGGGGAGGGAAACACCATATATTTT. The entire variable domain, with the rest obtained from reference TRBV28 and TRBJ1-3, is as follows: DVKVTQSSRYLVKRTGEKVFLECVQDMDHENMFWYRQDPGLGLRLIYFSYDVKMKEKGDIPEGYSVSREKKERFSLILESASTNQTSMYLCASSVGGEGNTIYFGEGSWLTVV.

Here the CDR3 reads CASSLTRSDTQYF. As DNA, the CDR3 is TGCGCCAGCAGCTTGACTAGATCAGATACGCAGTATTTT. The rearrangement uses TRBV5-1 and TRBJ2-3; maybe TRBD2 (5 bases). V lost 1 base and J 4 bases, leaving 7 bases between the germline ends. Germline V gene data show CDR1 as SGHRS and CDR2 as YFSETQ. The CDR3 totals 13 residues. The full variable domain, with the rest looked up from reference TRBV5-1 and TRBJ2-3, is KAGVTQTPRYLIKTRGQQVTLSCSPISGHRSVSWYQQTPGQGLQFLFEYFSETQRNKGNFPGRFSGRQFSNSRSEMNVSTLELGDSALYLCASSLTRSDTQYFGPGTRLTVL.

The rearrangement joins TRBV6-6 to TRBJ2-7; D gene uncertain. CDR3 size: 13 residues. Looked up from germline, CDR1 is MNHNY and CDR2 is SVGAGI (reference sequence). V was trimmed by 5 bases and J by 3 bases, leaving 11 bases between them. The CDR3 is CASSASTGYEQYF. Here the CDR3 DNA reads TGTGCCAGCAGTGCCTCGACTGGCTACGAGCAGTACTTC.

The J gene is TRBJ1-5, the V gene TRBV18; a possible D gene is TRBD1 (5 bases). V was shortened by 5 bases and J by 7 bases, with 15 bases between the two germline ends. Germline V CDR1 and CDR2: KGHSH, LQKENI. The CDR3 sequence is 14 residues long. Here the CDR3 reads CASSTTGGSQPQHF. The DNA of the CDR3 is TGTGCCAGCTCAACGACGGGGGGATCCCAGCCCCAGCATTTT. The full variable domain, rest sourced from reference TRBV18 and TRBJ1-5, is NAGVMQNPRHLVRRRGQEARLRCSPMKGHSHVYWYRQLPEEGLKFMVYLQKENIIDESGMPKERFSAEFPKEGPSILRIQQVVRGDSAAYFCASSTTGGSQPQHFGDGTRLSIL.

This chain uses TRBV7-9 with TRBJ2-7; 10 bases map to TRBD1. V shed 4 bases and J 2 bases; nucleotides not matched to a gene: 8. The CDR3 consists of 16 residues. Per the germline V gene, CDR1 is SEHNR and CDR2 is FQNEAQ (reference sequence). The CDR3 sequence is CASSSGDRGAPYEQYF. The CDR3 nucleotides read TGTGCCAGCAGCTCCGGGGACAGGGGTGCCCCCTACGAGCAGTACTTC.

The chain is built from TRBV6-5 and TRBJ1-1; the match to TRBD1 covers 7 bases. This CDR3 has 15 residues. The V gene's germline CDR1 is MNHEY and CDR2 SVGAGI. Trimming removed 5 bases from V and 10 bases from J; junction bases left unmatched: 16. Here the CDR3 reads CASSPPNERTGSAFF. The DNA for the CDR3 is TGTGCCAGCAGTCCGCCAAACGAACGGACAGGTTCAGCTTTCTTT.

The chain recombines TRBV5-4 with TRBJ2-7; D is perhaps TRBD1 (5 bases). Germline-derived CDR1 and CDR2 are SGHNT and YYREEE (reference sequence). This CDR3 region has 14 residues. V lost 4 bases and J lost 1, with 12 bases in between. The CDR3: CASSTVGVSYEQYF. CDR3 nucleotide sequence: TGTGCCAGCAGCACGGTAGGGGTTTCCTACGAGCAGTACTTC.

This clone has only one observation. The V and J genes are TRBV9 and TRBJ2-3; D perhaps matches TRBD2 (5 bases). Trimming cost V 0 bases and J 4 bases, with 12 bases left between them. Germline V lookup: CDR1 SGDLS, CDR2 YYNGEE. The CDR3 loop spans 15 amino acids. The chain's CDR3 is CASSVGRSGSDTQYF. In nucleotides, the CDR3 is TGTGCCAGCAGCGTAGGTCGGTCGGGATCAGATACGCAGTATTTT.

The chain joins TRBV5-1 to TRBJ2-5, with 7 bases identical to TRBD1. The J call may not be correct, given that the DNA end is closer to TRBJ2-7. The germline V gene encodes CDR1 SGHRS and CDR2 YFSETQ. The CDR3 runs to 14 residues. CDR3 residues: CASSLTGVGYEQYF. The CDR3 nucleotides are TGCGCCAGCAGCTTGACAGGGGTTGGGTACGAGCAGTACTTC.

The chain links TRBV7-9 to TRBJ2-1; D may be TRBD2 (5 bases). V lost 2 bases and J 8 bases, leaving 19 bases between the germline ends. This CDR3 region has 16 residues. CDR1 is SEHNR and CDR2 is FQNEAQ in the germline V gene (reference sequence). The CDR3 region has the DNA TGTGCCAGCAGCTTAATAGTTTCACAGCCCGGGGATGAGCAGTTCTTC. Translated: CASSLIVSQPGDEQFF.

The chain carries TRBV7-2 and TRBJ2-1; 9 bases match TRBD2. The CDR3 consists of 14 residues. Germline CDR1 reads SGHTA; CDR2 reads FQGNSA. The ends lost 3 bases at V and 5 bases at J; junction bases unmatched: 2. The CDR3 spells CASSFSSGNNEQFF. CDR3 in DNA: TGTGCCAGCAGCTTTTCTAGCGGGAACAATGAGCAGTTCTTC.

V usage is TRBV7-9 and J usage is TRBJ2-7; D perhaps matches TRBD1 (5 bases). This CDR3 has 13 amino acids. Trimming removed 3 bases from V and 2 bases from J, with 8 bases in between. Germline V gene sequence: CDR1 SEHNR, CDR2 FQNEAQ (reference sequence). In DNA form, the CDR3 reads TGTGCCAGCAGCTTTAACAGGCCCTACGAGCAGTACTTC. Protein: CASSFNRPYEQYF.